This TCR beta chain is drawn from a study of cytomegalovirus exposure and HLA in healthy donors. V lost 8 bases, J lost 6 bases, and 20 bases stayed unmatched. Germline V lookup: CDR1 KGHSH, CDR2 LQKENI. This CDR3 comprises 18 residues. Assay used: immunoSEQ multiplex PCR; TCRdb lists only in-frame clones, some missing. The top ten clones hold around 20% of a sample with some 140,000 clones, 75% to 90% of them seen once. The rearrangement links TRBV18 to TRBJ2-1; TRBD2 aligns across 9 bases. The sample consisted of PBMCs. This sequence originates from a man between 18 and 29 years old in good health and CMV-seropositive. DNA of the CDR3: TGTGCCAGCACCCCGACTTCACGGCGGGGGGGCCGGCCCAATGAGCAGTTCTTC. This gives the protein CASTPTSRRGGRPNEQFF.